A selection of T cell receptor beta chains follows, all from one sample in a study of spatial heterogeneity in lung cancer. TCRdb ran MiXCR on the 5' RACE reads and lists one entry per CDR3 protein. The data show several thousand distinct CDR3 sequences, more than 9% seen once. Sequences were derived from lung tumor tissue, sampled at surgery. The receptor source for this set is a male donor with early-stage non-small cell lung cancer. Both conserved end residues are part of each CDR3. Clone size, where shown, is once, few, many, or a class for clones that have expanded.

size: many; V: TRBV11-2; J: TRBJ2-3; CDR3: CASRLLPGLAGSTDTQYF
size: -; V: TRBV14; J: TRBJ2-7; CDR3: CASSQGSPGQGYEQYF
size: medium-sized; V: TRBV30; J: TRBJ1-6; CDR3: CAWNLHSGTANSPLHF
size: many; V: TRBV12-3/TRBV12-4; J: TRBJ1-5; CDR3: CASSRDRAKGNQPQHF
size: many; V: TRBV27; J: TRBJ2-2; CDR3: CASSLRTRAGELFF
size: many; V: TRBV2; J: TRBJ1-1; CDR3: CASSVADMNTEAFF
size: few; V: TRBV6-1; J: TRBJ1-4; CDR3: CASSEAHGATNEKLFF
size: many; V: TRBV4-3; J: TRBJ1-1; CDR3: CASSQESGAHTEAFF
size: many; V: TRBV4-3; J: TRBJ2-1; CDR3: CASSQDWGGTWNEQFF
size: many; V: TRBV6-5; J: TRBJ1-5; CDR3: CASSPRGTENQPQHF
size: many; V: TRBV7-9; J: TRBJ2-2; CDR3: CASSQLGSNTGELFF
size: medium-sized; V: TRBV7-8; J: TRBJ1-4; CDR3: CASSLTPGRPATKLFF
size: medium-sized; V: TRBV12-3/TRBV12-4; J: TRBJ2-7; CDR3: CASSLADPNFSPEEQYF
size: many; V: TRBV18; J: TRBJ2-1; CDR3: CASSPGKGAGEQFF
size: many; V: TRBV28; J: TRBJ1-1; CDR3: CASSPTAMNTEAFF
size: many; V: TRBV7-9; J: TRBJ1-1; CDR3: CASSLRGNTEAFF
size: medium-sized; V: TRBV6-5; J: TRBJ2-3; CDR3: CASRPGRSTDTQYF
size: many; V: TRBV28; J: TRBJ2-7; CDR3: CASSTPGTSGRGRYEQYF